This T cell receptor (beta chain) was identified during a study of a mutant IDH1 vaccine in newly diagnosed glioma. Turning to the study itself: The sex distribution of treated patients was 62.5% male and about 38% female, with a mean age of 40.4 years. Weeks 35 and 47 hosted visits V12 and V13, respectively.

Documented time point: week 35, safety follow-up. Vaccine doses each comprised 300 ug of mutant IDH1 20-mer peptide, with topical imiquimod. Each patient was administered eight vaccinations, scheduled in weeks 1, 3, 5, 7, 11, 15, 19 and 23. The donors had new WHO grade 3 or 4 astrocytomas; these were IDH1-mutant and ATRX-lost. Only in-frame clones appear in the TCRdb table, and some are missing; sequencing was by immunoSEQ multiplex PCR. The sample holds just over 65,000 clones, 84% seen once. The germline gives CDR1 PRHDT, CDR2 FYEKMQ (reference sequence). CDR3 length: 15 residues. Trimming took off 1 base at V and 6 bases at J, with 15 bases between the two ends. On this clone: Its antigen is unknown.

The TCR sequence derives from a man younger than 35 with glioma. The source material was PBMCs, sampled from a glioma patient whose treatment included an IDH1 peptide vaccine. J is TRBJ1-2 and V is TRBV13; maybe TRBD1 (6 bases). Written as DNA, the CDR3 is TGTGCCAGCAGCTTAGAAGGGGTTGGGGGCGATGGCTACACCTTC. Translating it yields CASSLEGVGGDGYTF. Filled out from reference TRBV13 and TRBJ1-2, the complete variable domain reads AAGVIQSPRHLIKEKRETATLKCYPIPRHDTVYWYQQGPGQDPQFLISFYEKMQSDKGSIPDRFSAQQFSDYHSELNMSSLELGDSALYFCASSLEGVGGDGYTFGSGTRLTVV.